This TCR beta chain was captured in a study of blood T cell repertoires in COVID-19. The CDR3 is made up of 17 amino acids. Germline CDR1 and CDR2: SEHNR and FQNEAQ (reference sequence). With 1 base removed from V and 0 bases from J, the gap between germline ends came to 13 bases. Sequencing was performed with immunoSEQ multiplex PCR; in TCRdb, only in-frame clones are kept and a portion is missing. The data hold about 140,000 clones, with about four fifths observed a single time. This sequence originates from a human donor in a cohort sampled during active COVID-19. This rearrangement joins TRBV7-9 to TRBJ1-3; no reliable D call. Material: peripheral blood. This chain's CDR3 is CASSLGRDRASGNTIYF. The CDR3 DNA sequence: TGTGCCAGCAGCTTAGGCCGGGATCGGGCCTCTGGAAACACCATATATTTT.